The subject of this entry is one T cell receptor beta chain. No antigen is known for it. It has no much larger one-base neighbor in the sample; base qualities were not kept. These data come from a study of CD8 T cells in Susac syndrome (dated by TCRdb to about 2019). At the level of the whole study: Among the Susac syndrome patients who were sequenced, clinically active disease was present in 5 or 6 and clinical remission was observed in 8 or 9. At blood withdrawal, Susac syndrome patients were therapy-naive, treated with corticosteroids (with IVIg additionally given to some), or treated with IVIg alone. Whether CD8+ T cell activation and differentiation in Susac syndrome was antigen driven was tested using repertoire sequencing. The full study reports these points: No clonal expansion was detected in the CD4+ T cell repertoire of Susac syndrome patients. The number of individuals in the TCR sequencing and HLA analysis was recognized as being relatively small.

Peripheral blood CD8+ and CD4+ T cells from healthy donors, Susac syndrome patients and multiple sclerosis patients were profiled by high-throughput TCR beta sequencing. Susac syndrome patients met recently defined diagnostic criteria for definite or probable disease. Bulk CD8+ and CD4+ T cells were purified magnetically by negative isolation, whereas CD8+ TEMRA cells were enriched by FACS. Blood was collected in EDTA tubes and processed within 24 hours, with PBMCs isolated through density gradient centrifugation. PBMCs destined for TCR sequencing were cryopreserved in liquid nitrogen and later thawed in a 37 °C water bath. The sorted or isolated CD4+, CD8+ and CD8+ TEMRA cells reached a purity of at least 90%. RNA was extracted using the RNeasy kit, and about 0.5 to 1 microgram was reverse transcribed with random hexamers. The immunoSEQ multiplex PCR assay, which covers 54 Vbeta and 13 Jbeta segments, was used to amplify TCR beta CDR3 regions. Bias from PCR amplification was corrected by using a synthetic template baseline for primer optimization and for computational correction. As for the authors' bioinformatics: Reads were assigned to V, D and J genes according to IMGT and analyzed in immunoSEQ Analyzer, with only productive sequences retained. Clonality was calculated as one minus the Shannon entropy normalized by log2 of the number of productive unique sequences. Public and private clones were assessed among the 100 most prevalent clones of each patient and control. Clones were defined as Susac-specific if absent from the healthy and MS cohorts, from approximately 1,100 published viral clones and from other ImmuneACCESS disease sequences. TCRdb trimmed public reads at Q25 via fastp, called clones via MiXCR and kept in-frame beta chains. Each CDR3 protein gets just one entry, which takes the most common genes and DNA from the rows behind it. None of the V and J calls come from the authors' own analysis; TCRdb made them. The sample includes approximately 180,000 distinct CDR3 sequences, with about 91% observed a single time. The ten largest clones add up to approximately 0.09% of the sample.

This receptor was identified in a human donor with Susac syndrome. The sample was CD4+ T cells from PBMCs.

In nucleotide form, the sequence is TGTGCCAGCTCACCCGCCGAGAGTAATTACAATGAGCAGTTCTTC. Translation gives CASSPAESNYNEQFF. The chain is made from TRBV18 and TRBJ2-1; the D gene remains uncertain. The trim is 3 bases for V and 4 bases for J, with a gap of 13 bases between the germline ends. Spanning cysteine to phenylalanine, the CDR3 consists of 15 amino acids. The DNA shown is the 45-base CDR3, in frame from base 1. CDR1 KGHSH and CDR2 LQKENI were looked up in the germline V gene.